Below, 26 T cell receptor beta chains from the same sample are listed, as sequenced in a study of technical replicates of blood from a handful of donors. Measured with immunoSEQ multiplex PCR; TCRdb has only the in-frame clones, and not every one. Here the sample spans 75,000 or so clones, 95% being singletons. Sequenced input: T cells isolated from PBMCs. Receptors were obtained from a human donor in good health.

The CDR3 loop is CASSSYGGYTDTQYF. CDR3 nucleotides: TGTGCCAGCAGTTCCTATGGGGGCTACACAGATACGCAGTATTTT. The chain links TRBV6-5 to TRBJ2-3; D may be TRBD1 (6 bases). The CDR3 runs 15 residues. Between the trimmed V and J ends, which lost 4 bases and 2 bases, there was a span of 13 bases. Germline-derived CDR1 and CDR2 are MNHEY and SVGAGI.

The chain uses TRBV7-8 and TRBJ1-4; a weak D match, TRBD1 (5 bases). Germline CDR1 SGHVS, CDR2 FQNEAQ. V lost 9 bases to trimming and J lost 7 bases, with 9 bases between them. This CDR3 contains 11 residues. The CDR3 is CARGGSEKLFF. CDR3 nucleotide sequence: TGTGCCAGGGGGGGAAGTGAAAAACTGTTTTTT.

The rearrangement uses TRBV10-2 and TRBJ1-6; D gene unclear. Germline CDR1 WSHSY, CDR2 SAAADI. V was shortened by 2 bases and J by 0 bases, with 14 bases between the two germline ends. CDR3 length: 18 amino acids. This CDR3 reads CASSEMFLTRSYNSPLHF. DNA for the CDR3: TGCGCCAGCAGTGAGATGTTCTTAACTCGCTCCTATAATTCACCCCTCCACTTT.

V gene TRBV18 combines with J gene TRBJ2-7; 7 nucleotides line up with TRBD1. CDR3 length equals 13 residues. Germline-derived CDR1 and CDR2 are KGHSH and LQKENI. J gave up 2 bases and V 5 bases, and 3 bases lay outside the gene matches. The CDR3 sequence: CASSEGQAYEQYF. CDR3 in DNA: TGTGCCAGCTCAGAAGGACAGGCCTACGAGCAGTACTTC.

The CDR3 sequence: CASSQDRLFITEGPSFDGYTF. The CDR3 bases are TGTGCCAGCAGCCAAGATCGTCTCTTTATTACCGAGGGTCCCTCTTTCGATGGCTACACCTTC. The chain employs TRBV4-2 and TRBJ1-2; no clear D gene. V dropped 0 bases and J dropped 6 bases, with 32 bases sitting between them. Germline V lookup: CDR1 LGHNA, CDR2 YNFKEQ. CDR3 length equals 21 residues.

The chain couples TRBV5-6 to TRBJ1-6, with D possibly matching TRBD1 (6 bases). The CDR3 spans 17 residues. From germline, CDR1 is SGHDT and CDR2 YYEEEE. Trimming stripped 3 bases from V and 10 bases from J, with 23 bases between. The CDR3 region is CASSSPFRGALKSPLHF. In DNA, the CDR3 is TGTGCCAGCAGCTCGCCCTTTCGGGGGGCTTTAAAGTCACCCCTCCACTTT.

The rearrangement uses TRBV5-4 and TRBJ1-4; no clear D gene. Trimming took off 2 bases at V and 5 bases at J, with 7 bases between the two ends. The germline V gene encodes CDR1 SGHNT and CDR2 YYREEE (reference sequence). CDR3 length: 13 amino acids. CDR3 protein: CASSFSPNEKLFF. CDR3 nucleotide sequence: TGTGCCAGCAGCTTCTCCCCCAATGAAAAACTGTTTTTT.

Here the CDR3 reads CASSTGLAGGLTSTDTQYF. In DNA form, the CDR3 reads TGTGCCAGCAGCACGGGACTAGCGGGAGGGTTAACCAGCACAGATACGCAGTATTTT. The rearrangement joins TRBV5-4 to TRBJ2-3, with TRBD2 identical over 16 bases. V dropped 4 bases and J dropped 0; count of bases not matched to a gene: 8. Germline CDR1 SGHNT, CDR2 YYREEE (reference sequence). This CDR3 is 19 amino acids long.

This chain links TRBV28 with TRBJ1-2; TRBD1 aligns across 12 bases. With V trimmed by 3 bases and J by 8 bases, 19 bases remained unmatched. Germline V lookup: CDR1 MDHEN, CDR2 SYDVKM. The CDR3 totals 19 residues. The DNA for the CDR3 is TGTGCCAGCAGTTTCCCCAGTGCGCATACCGGGACAGGGGGCTTGGGCTACACCTTC. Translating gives CASSFPSAHTGTGGLGYTF.

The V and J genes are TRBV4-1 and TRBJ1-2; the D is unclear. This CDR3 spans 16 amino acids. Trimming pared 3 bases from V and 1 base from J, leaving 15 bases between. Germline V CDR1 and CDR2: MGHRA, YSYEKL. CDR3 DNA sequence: TGCGCCAGCAGCCAGCCCTTGAGGAGGAGTAACTATGGCTACACCTTC. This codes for CASSQPLRRSNYGYTF.

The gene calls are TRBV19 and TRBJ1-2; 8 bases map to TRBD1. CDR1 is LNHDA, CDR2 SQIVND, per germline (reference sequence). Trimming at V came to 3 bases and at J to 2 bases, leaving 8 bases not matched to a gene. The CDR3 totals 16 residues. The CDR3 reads CASSIGDRGRNYGYTF. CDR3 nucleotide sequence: TGTGCCAGTAGTATTGGAGACAGGGGAAGAAACTATGGCTACACCTTC.

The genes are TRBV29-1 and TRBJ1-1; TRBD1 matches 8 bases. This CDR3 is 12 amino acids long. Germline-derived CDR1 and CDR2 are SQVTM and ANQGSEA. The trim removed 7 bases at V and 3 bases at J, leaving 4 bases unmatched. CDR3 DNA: TGCAGCGGCGGACAGGGACACACTGAAGCTTTCTTT. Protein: CSGGQGHTEAFF.

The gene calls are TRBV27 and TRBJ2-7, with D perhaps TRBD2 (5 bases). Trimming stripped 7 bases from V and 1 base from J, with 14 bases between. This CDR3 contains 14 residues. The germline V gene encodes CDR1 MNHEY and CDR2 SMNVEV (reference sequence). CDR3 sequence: CASTIQPGSYEQYF. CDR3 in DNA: TGTGCCAGCACCATACAACCGGGGTCCTACGAGCAGTACTTC.

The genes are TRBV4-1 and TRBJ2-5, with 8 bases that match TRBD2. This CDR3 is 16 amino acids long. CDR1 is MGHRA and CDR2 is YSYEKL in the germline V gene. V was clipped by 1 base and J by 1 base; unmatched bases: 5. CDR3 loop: CASSQGVAGIQETQYF. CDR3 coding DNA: TGCGCCAGCAGCCAAGGGGTAGCGGGGATCCAAGAGACCCAGTACTTC.

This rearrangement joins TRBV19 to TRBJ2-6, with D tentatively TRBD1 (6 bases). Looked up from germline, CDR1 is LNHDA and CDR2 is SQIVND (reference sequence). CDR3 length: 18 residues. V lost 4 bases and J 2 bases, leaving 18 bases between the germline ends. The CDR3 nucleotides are TGTGCCAGTAGTAACCGGGACACCTCTAAGGCTGGGGCCAACGTCCTGACTTTC. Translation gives CASSNRDTSKAGANVLTF.

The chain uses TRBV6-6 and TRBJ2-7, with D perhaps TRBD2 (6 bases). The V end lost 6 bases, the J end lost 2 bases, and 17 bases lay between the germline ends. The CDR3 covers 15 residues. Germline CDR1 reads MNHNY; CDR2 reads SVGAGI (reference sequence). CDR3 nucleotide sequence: TGTGCCAGCAGGGGGAGGTCTGGAGCCCCCTACGAGCAGTACTTC. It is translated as CASRGRSGAPYEQYF.

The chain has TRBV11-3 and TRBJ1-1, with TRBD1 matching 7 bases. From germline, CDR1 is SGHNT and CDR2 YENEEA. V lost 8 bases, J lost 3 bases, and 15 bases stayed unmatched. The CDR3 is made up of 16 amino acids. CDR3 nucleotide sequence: TGTGCCAGCCTGAAAGAGGGGGCCTCGGTCCACACTGAAGCTTTCTTT. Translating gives CASLKEGASVHTEAFF.

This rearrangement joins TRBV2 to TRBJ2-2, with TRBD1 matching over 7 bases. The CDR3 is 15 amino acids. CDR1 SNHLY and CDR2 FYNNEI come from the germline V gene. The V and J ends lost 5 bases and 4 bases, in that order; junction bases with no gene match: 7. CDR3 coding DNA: TGTGCCAGCAGTCCCCGACAGGGATTCACCGGGGAGCTGTTTTTT. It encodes CASSPRQGFTGELFF.

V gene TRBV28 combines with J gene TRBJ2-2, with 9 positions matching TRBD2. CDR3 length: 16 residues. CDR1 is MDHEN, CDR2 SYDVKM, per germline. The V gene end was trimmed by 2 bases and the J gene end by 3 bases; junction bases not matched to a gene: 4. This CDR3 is CASSLGGTSYTGELFF. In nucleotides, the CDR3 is TGTGCCAGCAGTTTAGGAGGGACTAGCTACACCGGGGAGCTGTTTTTT. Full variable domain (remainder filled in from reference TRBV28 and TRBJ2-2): DVKVTQSSRYLVKRTGEKVFLECVQDMDHENMFWYRQDPGLGLRLIYFSYDVKMKEKGDIPEGYSVSREKKERFSLILESASTNQTSMYLCASSLGGTSYTGELFFGEGSRLTVL.

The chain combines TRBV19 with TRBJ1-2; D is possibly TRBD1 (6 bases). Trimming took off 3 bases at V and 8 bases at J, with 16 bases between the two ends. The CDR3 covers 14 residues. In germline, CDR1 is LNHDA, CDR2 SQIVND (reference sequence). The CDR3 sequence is CASSMRQVETGYTF. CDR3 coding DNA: TGTGCCAGTAGTATGAGACAGGTCGAAACGGGCTACACCTTC.

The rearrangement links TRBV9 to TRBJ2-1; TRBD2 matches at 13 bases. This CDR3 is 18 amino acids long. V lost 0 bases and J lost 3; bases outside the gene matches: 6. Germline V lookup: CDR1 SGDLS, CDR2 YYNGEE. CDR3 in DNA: TGTGCCAGCAGCGTAGGGACTAGCGGGGGAACCGGCTACAATGAGCAGTTCTTC. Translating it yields CASSVGTSGGTGYNEQFF. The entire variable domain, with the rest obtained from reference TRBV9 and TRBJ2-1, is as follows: DSGVTQTPKHLITATGQRVTLRCSPRSGDLSVYWYQQSLDQGLQFLIQYYNGEERAKGNILERFSAQQFPDLHSELNLSSLELGDSALYFCASSVGTSGGTGYNEQFFGPGTRLTVL.

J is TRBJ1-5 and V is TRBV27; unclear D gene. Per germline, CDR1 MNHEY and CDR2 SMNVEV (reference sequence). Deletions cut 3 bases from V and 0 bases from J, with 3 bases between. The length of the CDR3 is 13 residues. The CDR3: CASSFNSNQPQHF. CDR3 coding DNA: TGTGCCAGCAGTTTCAATAGCAATCAGCCCCAGCATTTT.

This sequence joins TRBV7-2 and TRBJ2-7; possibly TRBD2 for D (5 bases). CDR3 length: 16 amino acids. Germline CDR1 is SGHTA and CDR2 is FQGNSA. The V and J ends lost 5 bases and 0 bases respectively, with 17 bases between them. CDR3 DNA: TGTGCCAGCAGCCACTTAGCGATTATGAGCTCCTACGAGCAGTACTTC. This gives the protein CASSHLAIMSSYEQYF.

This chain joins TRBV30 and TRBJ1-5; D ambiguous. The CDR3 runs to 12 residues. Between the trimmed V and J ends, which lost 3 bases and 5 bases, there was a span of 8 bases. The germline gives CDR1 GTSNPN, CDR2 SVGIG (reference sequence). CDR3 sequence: CAWRGRDQPQHF. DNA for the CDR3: TGTGCCTGGAGGGGGAGGGATCAGCCCCAGCATTTT.

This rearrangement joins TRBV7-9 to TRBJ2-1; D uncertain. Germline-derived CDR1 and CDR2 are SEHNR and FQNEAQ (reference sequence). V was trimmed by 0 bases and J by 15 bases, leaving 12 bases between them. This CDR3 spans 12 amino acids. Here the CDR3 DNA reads TGTGCCAGCAGCTTAGCGTCAAGAGATCTGTTCTTC. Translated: CASSLASRDLFF.

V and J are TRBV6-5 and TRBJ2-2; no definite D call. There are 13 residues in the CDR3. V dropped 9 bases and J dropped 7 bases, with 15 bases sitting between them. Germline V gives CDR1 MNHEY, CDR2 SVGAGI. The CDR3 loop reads CARILSVFGELFF. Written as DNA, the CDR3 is TGTGCCAGAATCCTATCTGTCTTCGGGGAGCTGTTTTTT.